This TCR beta chain was sequenced for a study of T-cell reconstitution after alpha-beta-depleted transplantation in children. Overall study results and limits: Reports say that about two months after transplant, the alpha-beta T cells came out of several hundred graft clones that had expanded. At the one-year point after transplant, T-cell counts and TCRbeta diversity were found to come mostly from T cells that had been newly produced.

As regards this clonotype: Its antigen is as yet unknown.

The TCRbeta library was prepared with unique molecular identifiers. TCRdb called the PCR reads again in MiXCR, with one record for every CDR3 protein. This table holds about a million distinct CDR3 sequences, about 29% found once. This clonotype was obtained from a boy less than two years old who had a stem cell transplant for SCID, so the T cells may come from the graft donor. The sequenced sample was PBMCs, mostly from graft donor cells, obtained 360 days after TCRalphabeta/CD19-depleted stem cell transplant.

CDR3 region: CASSPVGKPINQPQHF. The CDR3, as DNA: TGTGCCAGCTCACCAGTTGGGAAACCGATTAATCAGCCCCAGCATTTT. This chain joins TRBV18 and TRBJ1-5; no clear D gene. Germline V gene sequence: CDR1 KGHSH, CDR2 LQKENI. The CDR3 covers 16 residues. The V gene lost 2 bases and the J gene lost 4 bases, with 15 bases spanning the gap.